This TCR beta chain was sequenced during a study of T cell clonality in common variable immunodeficiency. Study-level findings and limits: CVID subjects shared fewer TCRbeta clones than healthy controls did. Compared with healthy controls, CVID subjects showed increased TCRbeta clonality, mostly in about a third.

This clone was observed at least ten times. Its matching antigen is unknown. The DNA ends 3 residues before the CDR3 does, and the rest of the CDR3 is filled in from the germline J gene. The V gene end was trimmed by 5 bases and the J gene end by 4 bases; junction bases not matched to a gene: 5. Germline-derived CDR1 and CDR2 are SGHVS and FQNEAQ. CDR3 size: 15 residues. CVID and control samples used equivalent genomic DNA input. Assay: immunoSEQ multiplex PCR; the TCRdb copy retains only in-frame clones and omits some. Listed for the sample are tens of thousands of clones, none seen a single time. Sample: peripheral blood mononuclear cells. The TCR comes from a person aged 18 to 75 in good health. The chain combines TRBV7-8 with TRBJ2-1, with 10 bases matching TRBD2. Here the CDR3 reads CASSPSGSKYNEQFF. CDR3 bases read: TGTGCCAGCAGCCCTAGCGGGAGTAAATACAATGAG. The variable domain in full, completed from reference TRBV7-8 and TRBJ2-1, reads GAGVSQSPRYKVAKRGQDVALRCDPISGHVSLFWYQQALGQGPEFLTYFQNEAQLDKSGLPSDRFFAERPEGSVSTLKIQRTQQEDSAVYLCASSPSGSKYNEQFFGPGTRLTVL.